The T cell receptor (beta chain) described here comes from a study of cytomegalovirus exposure and HLA in healthy donors (dated by TCRdb to about 2017). Describing the broader study: According to an earlier analysis of several hundred of the donors, some 180 million T cells yielded 100 million or so unique TCR beta sequences and about 280 Gb of sequence data. Typing coverage differed by locus: A, B, C, DRB1 and DQB1 were typed in roughly 620-630 donors, DQA1 in about 500, DPA1 in 600 to 610, and DPB1 in 472. Of the roughly 410 genotyped donors, roughly 76% were placed in the genetic ancestry cluster associated with self-reported Caucasian donors. HLA typing covered class I and class II loci at four-digit resolution. A handful of DR-DQ haplotypes were treated as single units for association and clustering because of strong linkage in the cohort. Among almost 400 genotyped donors of the cohort, an average of around 240,000 unique TCR beta nucleotide sequences were sequenced per donor, around 18% of them non-productive. A separate validation cohort of some 130 different subjects was used in addition to the 666-subject first cohort. To predict cytomegalovirus infection status, the study brought together high-throughput TCR immunosequencing, statistical association of individual TCRs with disease status, and machine learning. The T cell repertoires of 666 subjects were profiled by immunosequencing and related to cytomegalovirus serostatus. An earlier analysis of 450 to 750 of the donors used high-throughput TCR beta sequencing to judge whether each TCR beta V gene segment behaved as functional or pseudogenic. All discovery cohort repertoires had been generated on a single sequencing platform. In a later analysis, previously published TCR beta repertoires from 550 to 700 donors were re-analyzed and high-resolution HLA genotyping was added so that TCR occurrence patterns could be studied. The aim of the study was to test whether cataloging public T cell receptors could identify signatures of past pathogen exposure. An early release that covered about 640 HLA-typed donors contained approximately 300 gigabases of sequencing data and tens of millions of unique TCR sequences. Donor age, sex, ethnicity and CMV serostatus were compiled alongside the repertoire data. The later analysis used no new phenotypic data to find candidate immune exposures, relying instead on TCR beta sequences and their occurrence across donors. Genome-wide SNP genotypes for about three fifths of the roughly 670 donors were used in a later genetic analysis, which treated that subset as a discovery cohort.

About this clone: Which antigen it targets is not known. Base qualities were left out, and no much larger clone turns up one base away.

In total, 666 healthy bone marrow donors made up the cohort. At the time of sampling, all cohort members were nominally healthy, though unrecorded immune exposures were likely present. The donor tested CMV seronegative and was one of the 352 seronegative cohort members. Every donor gave a peripheral blood sample, and the peripheral blood mononuclear cells from that sample were used for TCR beta sequencing. The Qiagen DNeasy Blood Extraction Kit was used to extract genomic DNA from the blood cell samples. What the authors observed across the whole study: In a later analysis, some 17,000 TCR beta sequences were associated with specific HLA alleles at a false discovery rate of 0.05. In a later analysis, HLA-associated TCR beta chains showed more clonal expansion and lower generation probabilities than non-associated chains that were equally common. A further reported finding was that TCR beta sequences accurately predicted the HLA-A and HLA-B alleles for most subjects in the first cohort. It was suggested by the authors that the approach could potentially be generalized to other disease states and immunological phenotypes. Over 15 rarely observed V segments, including chromosome 9 orphons, were excluded from the earlier analysis of a few hundred of the donors because counts were too low. In a later analysis, TCR association rates were found to vary across HLA loci, with the most associated TCRs seen for DRB1 alleles and the fewest for HLA-C alleles. Several of the top co-occurrence clusters appeared to be linked to parvovirus B19, influenza, CMV and Epstein-Barr virus, according to a later analysis. The study listed 164 TCR beta chains as associated with cytomegalovirus. The classifier was reported to diagnose cytomegalovirus status with high specificity and sensitivity in both the original cohort and the validation cohort. V-gene and J-gene trimming of TCR beta chains was associated with a missense DCLRE1C variant in a later genetic analysis, and the association was replicated in an independent cohort. Presence/absence analyses assumed roughly uniform sequencing depth across donors, an assumption that may not hold. Some IMGT-functional V segments, including TRBV6-2 and TRBV6-3, could not be distinguished by the 87-base-pair reads and were therefore excluded. When HLA alleles, especially DR and DQ, strongly co-occurred, attributing TCR associations to individual alleles was difficult. The cohort was sequenced for TCR beta chains only, and without alpha or paired-chain data the features that could be detected were limited. Linkage disequilibrium might explain the correlated functional status among segregating V segments, but an unknown experimental factor could not be excluded. A group of highly shared sequence variants was considered likely to be a technical artifact of the sequencing pipeline. Because some donors lacked HLA typing at each locus, the association tests relied only on the typed subset. An earlier analysis of around 540 of the donors showed that most TCR beta V segments appeared in productive rearrangements either about 90% or about 30% of the time, which broadly matched IMGT annotations. Most TCR sequences were observed very rarely across donors, whereas some public TCRs were present in many individuals. A few of the identified cytomegalovirus-associated TCR beta chains were confirmed in vitro to be specific for cytomegalovirus antigens. In a later analysis, most CMV-associated TCR beta chains were found to appear HLA-restricted, with HLA associations seemingly driven largely by CMV exposure. Immune exposure information for the cohort was limited to CMV serostatus. In a later genetic analysis, fewer N-insertions in productive TCRs were reported among donors in an Asian-associated ancestry cluster than the approximately 670-donor mean.

From the cysteine up to the phenylalanine, the CDR3 has a length of 15 residues. The retained sequence is limited to the CDR3, 45 bases, with the frame set at the first base. The germline ends are 16 bases apart after V is trimmed by 3 bases and J by 5 bases. The germline V gene provides CDR1 SNHLY and CDR2 FYNNEI. Library preparation used the immunoSEQ multiplex PCR assay. For the multiplex PCR, a mixture combining 60 forward primers for TCR Vbeta segments and 13 reverse primers for TCR Jbeta segments was used. Amplification of the CDR3 region of rearranged TCR beta genes was performed with a multiplex PCR assay on genomic DNA. The Illumina HiSeq System was used to sequence the amplified TCR beta libraries as 87-base-pair reads. In the original analysis: A later analysis tallied 70 million to 100 million unique TCR beta chains across the 666 repertoires, and approximately 11 million of those chains were shared by two or more donors. To remove PCR and sequencing errors, raw reads were error-corrected and collapsed into unique sequences using a nearest-neighbor algorithm that merged closely related sequences. CDR3 sequences were aligned to IMGT reference sequences to assign V, D and J gene segments. Each retained sequence needed at least a six-nucleotide match to both a V gene segment and a J gene segment. Rearrangements were classified as productive when the CDR3 lacked stop codons and remained in frame with V and J, and all other rearrangements were classified as non-productive. Following IMGT convention, CDR3 was defined as the stretch from the second conserved V-encoded cysteine up to the conserved J-encoded phenylalanine. Sequences without an unambiguous match to a single V gene segment were excluded from the earlier analysis of about 600 of the donors. In an earlier analysis of several hundred of the donors, V segments were called functional above 56.7% productive rearrangements and were called segregating when the between-donor standard deviation exceeded 5%. A statistical classification framework was built to diagnose cytomegalovirus status from the catalog of TCR beta chain sequences. V and J gene assignment, in a later analysis, came from comparing TCR nucleotide sequences with IMGT/GENE-DB human TR gene sequences. In a later analysis, CDR3 sequences and most-parsimonious VDJ recombination scenarios were assigned using the TCRdist pipeline. In a later analysis, each TCR beta chain was defined by its CDR3 amino acid sequence together with its V-gene family, and reads lacking a unique V-gene family were excluded. In a later analysis, 550 to 650 highly shared, low-generation-probability nucleotide sequences were removed to address suspected cross-contamination and a sequencing artifact. In a later analysis, a clonal expansion index was calculated for each public chain from normalized within-repertoire ranks of inferred template counts. Generation probabilities in a later analysis came from a VDJ recombination model fitted to out-of-frame rearrangements, and those results were checked against IGoR. Hypergeometric tests were used in a later analysis to score TCR-TCR, TCR-HLA and TCR-CMV co-occurrence, with a repertoire-size bias correction applied to the TCR pairs. In a later analysis, false discovery rates were estimated by permuting HLA or CMV assignments 20 times. In a later analysis, co-occurring TCRs were grouped using DBSCAN, with TCRdist sequence similarity added in when clustering inside HLA-allele-positive subsets. For co-occurrence clustering, repertoires with fewer than 30,000 or more than 120,000 public chains were excluded, along with five or six repertoires with anomalous nucleotide sharing. Imported from immuneACCESS, the table was reduced by TCRdb to in-frame sequences with V and J called. These copies leave out some clones; in studies compared against another copy, an unresolved V gene accounts for under half, and the cause of the remainder is not known. V, J and clone size are taken as reported in that table, and D and trimming were inferred from the DNA itself. Present in this sample are 65,000 to 100,000 clones, 76% of which were seen just once. Around 2.9% of the sample is held by the ten biggest clonotypes.

Recombination connected TRBV2 to TRBJ2-5; possibly the D gene is TRBD1, per 6 matching bases. Sequencing was carried out using PBMCs. The sequence was obtained from a man in his forties or fifties in good health and CMV-seronegative. The sequenced DNA: TGTGCCAGCAGTGACCTGGGGGCGGTAAGCGAGACCCAGTACTTC. This gives the protein CASSDLGAVSETQYF.